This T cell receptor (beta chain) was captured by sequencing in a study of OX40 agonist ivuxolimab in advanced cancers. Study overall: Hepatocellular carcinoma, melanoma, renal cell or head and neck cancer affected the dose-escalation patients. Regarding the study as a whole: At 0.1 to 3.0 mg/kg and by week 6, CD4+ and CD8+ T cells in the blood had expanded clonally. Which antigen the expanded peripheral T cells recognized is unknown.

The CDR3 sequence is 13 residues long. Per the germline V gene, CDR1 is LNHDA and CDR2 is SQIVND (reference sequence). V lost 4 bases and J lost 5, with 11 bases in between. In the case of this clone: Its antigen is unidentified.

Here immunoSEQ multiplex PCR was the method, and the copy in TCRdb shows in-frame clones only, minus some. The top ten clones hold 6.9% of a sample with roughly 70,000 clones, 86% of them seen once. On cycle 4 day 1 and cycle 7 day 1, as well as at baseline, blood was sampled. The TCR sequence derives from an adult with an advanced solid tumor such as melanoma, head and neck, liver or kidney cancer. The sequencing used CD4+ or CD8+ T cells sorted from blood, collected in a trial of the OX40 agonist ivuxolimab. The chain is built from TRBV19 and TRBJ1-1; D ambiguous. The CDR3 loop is CASSTTRGTEAFF. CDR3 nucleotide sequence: TGTGCCAGTAGTACTACTAGAGGGACTGAAGCTTTCTTT. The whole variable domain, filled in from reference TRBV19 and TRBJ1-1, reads DGGITQSPKYLFRKEGQNVTLSCEQNLNHDAMYWYRQDPGQGLRLIYYSQIVNDFQKGDIAEGYSVSREKKESFPLTVTSAQKNPTAFYLCASSTTRGTEAFFGQGTRLTVV.